This record concerns one TCR beta chain sequence. The antigen is not known. The data were taken from a study of OX40 agonist ivuxolimab in advanced cancers. Study observations and caveats: In the 0.1 to 3.0 mg/kg range, CD4+ and CD8+ blood T cells had expanded clonally by week 6.

Per the germline V gene, CDR1 is SNHLY and CDR2 is FYNNEI. The ends were cut back, 2 bases at V and 3 bases at J, with 13 bases in the middle. The CDR3 covers 15 residues. Method: immunoSEQ multiplex PCR; TCRdb's copy keeps in-frame clones and lacks some. In the table there are tens of thousands of clones, over 75% of which are singletons. The chain carries TRBV2 and TRBJ1-1; D may be TRBD1 (5 bases). The sample consisted of CD4+ or CD8+ T cells sorted from blood, taken in a trial of the OX40 agonist ivuxolimab. The clonotype originates from an adult with an advanced solid tumor such as melanoma, head and neck, liver or kidney cancer. CDR3 in DNA: TGTGCCAGCAGTGAACTTGGGGGGGACTACACTGAAGCTTTCTTT. It specifies CASSELGGDYTEAFF.